Listed here is a single TCR beta chain. The target antigen is unknown. This CDR3 spans 17 amino acids. Germline V gives CDR1 SGHTA, CDR2 FQGNSA. With V trimmed by 5 bases and J by 4 bases, 12 bases remained unmatched. The sample belongs to a study of blood T cells in healthy people across ages. Study-wide points: Higher diversity and more naive CD4+ cells were features of long-lived donors, compared to aged donors.

A J-beta primer mix and a sample-barcoded 5' primer were used in a second PCR of about 7 to 12 cycles. TCRdb fed the 5' RACE reads into MiXCR, producing one record per CDR3 protein. Of 600,000 or so distinct CDR3 sequences in the sample, around half are singletons; the top ten hold 20% to 25%. The clonotype comes from a man older than 75 in good health. The sequencing input was blood. The chain is built from TRBV7-2 and TRBJ2-3, with TRBD1 matching over 10 bases. The CDR3 region has the DNA TGTGCCAGCAGCCGCCCCCCGGGACAGGGGATCTCAGATACGCAGTATTTT. It is translated as CASSRPPGQGISDTQYF.